The next 18 T cell receptor beta chains were all read from a single sample in a study of blood T cell repertoires in COVID-19. Assay used: immunoSEQ multiplex PCR; TCRdb lists only in-frame clones, some missing. The sample includes about 300,000 clones, about 81% seen only once; the top ten take 1.4% to 1.5%. The sample comprised peripheral blood. These receptors came from a human donor with COVID-19, enrolled during active disease. The donor label of this sample is uncertain.

This chain uses TRBV5-4 with TRBJ2-3, with TRBD2 matching 8 bases. V trimming: 5 bases; J trimming: 6 bases; junction bases outside the gene matches: 8. Germline lookup yields CDR1 SGHNT and CDR2 YYREEE (reference sequence). The CDR3 totals 14 residues. The CDR3 region is CASRTAGGVDTQYF. Here the CDR3 DNA reads TGTGCCAGCAGAACGGCGGGGGGAGTGGATACGCAGTATTTT. The variable domain in full, completed from reference TRBV5-4 and TRBJ2-3, reads ETGVTQSPTHLIKTRGQQVTLRCSSQSGHNTVSWYQQALGQGPQFIFQYYREEENGRGNFPPRFSGLQFPNYSSELNVNALELDDSALYLCASRTAGGVDTQYFGPGTRLTVL.

This chain uses TRBV19 with TRBJ1-6; D gene uncertain. The length of the CDR3 is 13 residues. V dropped 8 bases and J dropped 8 bases, with 13 bases sitting between them. In germline, CDR1 is LNHDA, CDR2 SQIVND (reference sequence). In DNA form, the CDR3 reads TGTGCCAGTTCCTCCCAGGCAGATTCACCCCTCCACTTT. This gives the protein CASSSQADSPLHF.

Here the CDR3 DNA reads TGTGCCAGCGAGGGGGAGGGAGTCTCCTACGAGCAGTACTTC. Its translation: CASEGEGVSYEQYF. The J gene is TRBJ2-7, the V gene TRBV28; D is possibly TRBD2 (7 bases). V lost 8 bases and J lost 0, with 14 bases in between. The CDR3 covers 14 residues. The germline V gene has CDR1 MDHEN and CDR2 SYDVKM. Variable domain in full (rest from reference TRBV28 and TRBJ2-7): DVKVTQSSRYLVKRTGEKVFLECVQDMDHENMFWYRQDPGLGLRLIYFSYDVKMKEKGDIPEGYSVSREKKERFSLILESASTNQTSMYLCASEGEGVSYEQYFGPGTRLTVT.

This CDR3 is CASSFFRGLDEQYF. CDR3 bases: TGTGCCAGCAGTTTTTTCAGGGGGCTTGACGAGCAGTACTTC. V usage is TRBV28 and J usage is TRBJ2-7; TRBD1 agrees at 8 bases. Germline V CDR1 and CDR2: MDHEN, SYDVKM. CDR3 size: 14 residues. With 3 bases clipped from V and 5 bases from J, the junction kept 6 bases outside the gene matches.

This chain connects TRBV11-1 to TRBJ2-5; 7 bases are a match to TRBD2. Germline lookup yields CDR1 SGHAT and CDR2 FQDESV (reference sequence). Trimming removed 5 bases from V and 5 bases from J; junction bases left unmatched: 8. The CDR3 sequence is 14 residues long. The chain's CDR3 is CASSPKGGWETQYF. DNA of the CDR3: TGTGCCAGCAGCCCTAAGGGAGGGTGGGAGACCCAGTACTTC.

J is TRBJ2-5 and V is TRBV2; possibly TRBD2 for D (5 bases). Trimming shortened V by 5 bases and J by 5 bases, and 15 bases separated the two germline ends. CDR1 is SNHLY, CDR2 FYNNEI, per germline. This CDR3 has 14 residues. The CDR3 reads CASSLSGRRETQYF. DNA of the CDR3: TGTGCCAGCAGTCTCAGCGGACGGCGGGAGACCCAGTACTTC.

This chain uses TRBV7-9 with TRBJ2-3; D ambiguous. The CDR3 totals 15 residues. Germline assignment: CDR1 SEHNR and CDR2 FQNEAQ (reference sequence). V lost 2 bases, J lost 3 bases, and 12 bases lay in between. CDR3 loop: CASSLRSTPTDTQYF. CDR3 nucleotide sequence: TGTGCCAGCAGCTTAAGGAGCACACCTACAGATACGCAGTATTTT.

This clone was seen only once. The chain uses TRBV4-3 and TRBJ1-2, with TRBD1 matching over 8 bases. This CDR3 is 17 amino acids long. Germline V CDR1 and CDR2: LGHNA, YSLEER. Trimming cost V 4 bases and J 0 bases; bases outside gene matches: 10. DNA of the CDR3: TGCGCCAGCAGCCTAGGACAGGGACGGAATGCTAACTATGGCTACACCTTC. Translated: CASSLGQGRNANYGYTF.

This chain links TRBV3-1 (or the pseudogene TRBV3-2) with TRBJ2-2, with TRBD2 matching 12 bases. V shed 0 bases and J 7 bases; nucleotides not matched to a gene: 9. Germline assignment: CDR1 LGHDT and CDR2 YNNKEL (reference sequence). CDR3 length: 18 residues. CDR3: CASSQDLTSGSLGGELFF. CDR3 coding DNA: TGTGCCAGCAGCCAAGATCTGACTAGCGGGAGTTTAGGCGGGGAGCTGTTTTTT.

In regard to this clone: At one of its ends the junction is not consistent with the germline gene, which may arise from a read error. The chain joins TRBV7-7 to TRBJ2-5, with TRBD2 as a possible D gene (7 bases). The CDR3 loop spans 16 amino acids. Germline loops: CDR1 SSHAT, CDR2 FNYEAQ (reference sequence). The CDR3 nucleotides read TGTGCTAGCAGCCGAGGCGTCGGGGGGCTTGAGGAGACCCAGTACTTC. Residues: CASSRGVGGLEETQYF.

In DNA, the CDR3 is TGTGCCAGCAGTTACTCGAGGGGGAATGGGAACTATGGCTACACCTTC. Amino acid sequence: CASSYSRGNGNYGYTF. The V gene is TRBV6-6, the J gene TRBJ1-2; a weak D match, TRBD1 (6 bases). V was pared by 0 bases and J by 2 bases, with 13 bases between. CDR1 and CDR2 from the germline V gene are MNHNY and SVGAGI (reference sequence). The CDR3 loop spans 16 amino acids.

This clone has only one observation. The V call is TRBV6-2 or TRBV6-3, the J call TRBJ2-1, with 10 bases identical to TRBD2. V lost 2 bases, J lost 2 bases, and 3 bases stayed unmatched. The CDR3 loop spans 16 amino acids. The germline gives CDR1 MNHEY, CDR2 SVGEGT. CDR3 DNA: TGTGCCAGCAGTTACCCAAGCGGGAGGGCCTACAATGAGCAGTTCTTC. Residues: CASSYPSGRAYNEQFF.

The genes are TRBV19 and TRBJ1-2, with TRBD1 matching 7 bases. The CDR3 runs 15 residues. The germline CDR1 and CDR2 sequences are LNHDA and SQIVND (reference sequence). After removal of 6 bases from V and 1 base from J, the junction contained 8 bases not matched to a gene. The CDR3 loop is CASSLGTANNYGYTF. CDR3 in DNA: TGTGCCAGTAGCCTGGGGACAGCCAATAACTATGGCTACACCTTC.

As regards this clone: This may come from a read error, since a much larger clone is one base off. The rearrangement joins TRBV27 to TRBJ2-6, with a tentative D call TRBD1 (6 bases). CDR1 and CDR2 (germline): MNHEY, SMNVEV (reference sequence). The CDR3 sequence is 15 residues long. V shed 2 bases and J shed 2 bases, with 7 bases lying between them. The CDR3 sequence: CASSLNRAGANVLTF. The CDR3 nucleotides read TGTGCCAGCAGTTTAAACAGGGCTGGGGCCAACGTCCTGACTTTC.

This chain links TRBV11-2 with TRBJ2-5, with D possibly matching TRBD2 (5 bases). V lost 5 bases and J lost 2, with 15 bases in between. There are 15 residues in the CDR3. Germline V gene data show CDR1 as SGHAT and CDR2 as FQNNGV. In DNA form, the CDR3 reads TGTGCCAGCAGCCCTACGGAGAGCGGTCAAGAGACCCAGTACTTC. It is translated as CASSPTESGQETQYF.

This chain connects TRBV28 to TRBJ2-7; D gene uncertain. The germline gives CDR1 MDHEN, CDR2 SYDVKM. The CDR3 consists of 14 residues. Trimming left V 5 bases short and J 2 bases short, with 13 bases between. The CDR3 DNA reads TGTGCCAGCAGTACACTGACTCCCCCCTACGAGCAGTACTTC. It is translated as CASSTLTPPYEQYF.

This clone showed up just a few times. This chain links TRBV18 with TRBJ1-1, with D possibly being TRBD1 (6 bases). Per the germline V gene, CDR1 is KGHSH and CDR2 is LQKENI. V shed 5 bases and J shed 1 base, with 20 bases lying between them. The CDR3 runs to 17 residues. The DNA of the CDR3 is TGTGCCAGCTCATCTTTAAATTATGGACAGTCGAACACTGAAGCTTTCTTT. Protein sequence: CASSSLNYGQSNTEAFF.

This clone was detected once. The CDR3 loop reads CASSSLGQGGSKETQYF. Written as DNA, the CDR3 is TGTGCCAGCAGTTCACTAGGACAGGGGGGCTCCAAAGAGACCCAGTACTTC. V and J are TRBV28 and TRBJ2-5; 10 bases are a match to TRBD1. V was clipped by 4 bases and J by 3 bases; unmatched bases: 11. The CDR3 is 17 residues long. Germline CDR1 and CDR2: MDHEN and SYDVKM. The whole variable domain, filled in from reference TRBV28 and TRBJ2-5, reads DVKVTQSSRYLVKRTGEKVFLECVQDMDHENMFWYRQDPGLGLRLIYFSYDVKMKEKGDIPEGYSVSREKKERFSLILESASTNQTSMYLCASSSLGQGGSKETQYFGPGTRLLVL.